Listed here are 2 T cell receptor beta chains from one sample, sequenced in a study of cytomegalovirus exposure and HLA in healthy donors (dated by TCRdb to 2016 to 2017). Libraries came from the immunoSEQ multiplex PCR assay. TCRdb limited this immuneACCESS table to in-frame rearrangements with V and J called. A share of clones is missing; checked studies link under half to unresolved V genes, and the rest is unexplained. In this sample the table shows fewer than 400,000 clones, approximately 88% of which occur a single time. Around 0.91% of the sample is held by the ten biggest clonotypes. The specimen was PBMCs. These receptors all come from a man aged 30 to 45 in good health and CMV-seronegative.

This chain links TRBV7-9 with TRBJ1-6; D is ambiguous. This CDR3 region has 16 residues. V dropped 5 bases and J dropped 0 bases, with 11 bases sitting between them. In germline, CDR1 is SEHNR, CDR2 FQNEAQ (reference sequence). In nucleotides, the CDR3 is TGTGCCAGCAGCACCCGTCTAAGCTCCTATAATTCACCCCTCCACTTT. This encodes CASSTRLSSYNSPLHF. Based on the CDR3 plus reference TRBV7-9 and TRBJ1-6, the full variable domain is DTGVSQNPRHKITKRGQNVTFRCDPISEHNRLYWYRQTLGQGPEFLTYFQNEAQLEKSRLLSDRFSAERPKGSFSTLEIQRTEQGDSAMYLCASSTRLSSYNSPLHFGNGTRLTVT.

The chain recombines TRBV2 with TRBJ2-5; TRBD2 agrees at 11 bases. Germline V gene data show CDR1 as SNHLY and CDR2 as FYNNEI. The length of the CDR3 is 13 residues. Trimming removed 6 bases from V and 4 bases from J; junction bases left unmatched: 1. In DNA, the CDR3 is TGTGCCAGCAGAGGGACTAGCGGAGAGACCCAGTACTTC. Protein product: CASRGTSGETQYF.